This TCR beta chain was recovered during a study of early T cells in non-severe SARS-CoV-2 infection. Background on the study: Sequencing of unsorted whole blood was done on bulk RNA, leaving chains unpaired.

The TCR library protocol attached unique molecular identifiers to the individual cDNA molecules. Using its own MiXCR run on the 5' RACE reads, TCRdb lists one record per CDR3 protein. The table includes tens of thousands of distinct CDR3 sequences, around 11% detected once. The origin of this receptor is an adult who was a healthcare worker with PCR-confirmed SARS-CoV-2 infection or an uninfected control (not recorded which). Specimen: whole blood, collected at baseline.

The CDR3 is CASSQRRGSNEQFF. Written as DNA, the CDR3 is TGTGCCAGCAGCCAACGGCGGGGTTCCAATGAGCAGTTCTTC. J is TRBJ2-1 and V is TRBV3-1, with D maybe TRBD2 (6 bases). The CDR3 runs to 14 residues. The germline V gene encodes CDR1 LGHDT and CDR2 YNNKEL (reference sequence). Trimming cost V 2 bases and J 6 bases, with 11 bases left between them.